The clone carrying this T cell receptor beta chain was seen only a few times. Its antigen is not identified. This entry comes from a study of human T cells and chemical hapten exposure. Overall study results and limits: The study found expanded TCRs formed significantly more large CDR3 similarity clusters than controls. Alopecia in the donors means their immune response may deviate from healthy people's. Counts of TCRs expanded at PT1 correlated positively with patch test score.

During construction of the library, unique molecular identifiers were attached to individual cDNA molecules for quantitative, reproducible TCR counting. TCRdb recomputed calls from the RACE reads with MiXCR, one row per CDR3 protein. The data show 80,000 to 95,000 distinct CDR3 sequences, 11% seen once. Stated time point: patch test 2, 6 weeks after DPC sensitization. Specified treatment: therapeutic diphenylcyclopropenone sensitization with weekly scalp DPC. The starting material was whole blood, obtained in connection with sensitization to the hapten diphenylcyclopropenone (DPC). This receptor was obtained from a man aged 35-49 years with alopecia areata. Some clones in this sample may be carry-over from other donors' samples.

The CDR3 reads CASSFRQQNTEAFF. CDR3 bases: TGTGCCAGCAGTTTTAGGCAGCAGAACACTGAAGCTTTCTTT. This chain joins TRBV12-3 or TRBV12-4 and TRBJ1-1; D not certain. The CDR3 has 14 residues. Trimming left V 3 bases short and J 1 base short, with 9 bases between.